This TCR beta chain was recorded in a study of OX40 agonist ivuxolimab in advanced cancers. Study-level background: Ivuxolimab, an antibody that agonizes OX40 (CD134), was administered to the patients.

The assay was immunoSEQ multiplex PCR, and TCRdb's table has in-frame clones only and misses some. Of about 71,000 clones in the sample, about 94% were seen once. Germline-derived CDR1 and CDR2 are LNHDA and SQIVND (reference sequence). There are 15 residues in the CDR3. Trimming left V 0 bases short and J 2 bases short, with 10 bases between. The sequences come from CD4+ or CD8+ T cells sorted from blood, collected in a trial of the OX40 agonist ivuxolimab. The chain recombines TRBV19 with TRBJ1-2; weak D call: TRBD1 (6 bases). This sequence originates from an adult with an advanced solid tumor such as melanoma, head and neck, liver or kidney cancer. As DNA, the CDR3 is TGTGCCAGTAGTATAGATCTAACAGGGAACTATGGCTACACCTTC. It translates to CASSIDLTGNYGYTF. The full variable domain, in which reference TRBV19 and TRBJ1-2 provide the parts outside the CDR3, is DGGITQSPKYLFRKEGQNVTLSCEQNLNHDAMYWYRQDPGQGLRLIYYSQIVNDFQKGDIAEGYSVSREKKESFPLTVTSAQKNPTAFYLCASSIDLTGNYGYTFGSGTRLTVV.